Below are 27 T cell receptor beta chains sequenced from a single sample in a study of blood T cell repertoires in COVID-19. TCRdb's copy holds only in-frame clones and misses some; the assay was immunoSEQ multiplex PCR. The table has approximately 60,000 clones, approximately 95% seen once. The specimen sequenced was peripheral blood. These receptors were obtained from a man aged 70 or older with active COVID-19.

The chain links TRBV4-1 to TRBJ1-5, with 10 bases identical to TRBD1. The V gene end was trimmed by 3 bases and the J gene end by 5 bases; junction bases not matched to a gene: 4. The length of the CDR3 is 15 residues. Germline V CDR1 and CDR2: MGHRA, YSYEKL. Here the CDR3 DNA reads TGCGCCAGCAGCCAGACAGGGGGCTGGTATCAGCCCCAGCATTTT. Translation: CASSQTGGWYQPQHF.

The chain links TRBV2 to TRBJ1-6; maybe TRBD1 (6 bases). V lost 5 bases, J lost 5 bases, and 16 bases lay in between. Germline lookup yields CDR1 SNHLY and CDR2 FYNNEI. This CDR3 has 16 residues. CDR3 nucleotides: TGTGCCAGCAGTTATTTACAGGGAGAAAATAATTCACCCCTCCACTTT. It encodes CASSYLQGENNSPLHF.

The V gene is TRBV9, the J gene TRBJ2-3, with a weak D call TRBD1 (6 bases). The germline V and J ends were trimmed by 2 bases and 4 bases, with 8 bases remaining between them. The germline V gene encodes CDR1 SGDLS and CDR2 YYNGEE. The CDR3 consists of 13 residues. The CDR3 nucleotides read TGTGCCAGCAGCGTTACAGGGTCAGATACGCAGTATTTT. Residues: CASSVTGSDTQYF.

The chain employs TRBV6-1 and TRBJ2-2; 10 bases agree with TRBD1. The CDR3 spans 17 residues. The V gene's germline CDR1 is MNHNS and CDR2 SASEGT. V was clipped by 2 bases and J by 0 bases; unmatched bases: 3. In DNA form, the CDR3 reads TGTGCCAGCAGTGAAAGGGGGACAGGGGCGAACACCGGGGAGCTGTTTTTT. Its translation is CASSERGTGANTGELFF.

This clone has just one count. The rearrangement uses TRBV11-2 and TRBJ1-1; 11 bases map to TRBD1. The junction had 8 bases not matched to a gene; V was cut back by 2 bases and J by 3 bases. CDR3 size: 17 residues. Germline CDR1 and CDR2: SGHAT and FQNNGV. CDR3 sequence: CASSLLRTGGKDTEAFF. CDR3 sequence (DNA): TGTGCCAGCAGCTTACTCCGGACAGGGGGCAAAGACACTGAAGCTTTCTTT. Based on the CDR3 plus reference TRBV11-2 and TRBJ1-1, the full variable domain is EAGVAQSPRYKIIEKRQSVAFWCNPISGHATLYWYQQILGQGPKLLIQFQNNGVVDDSQLPKDRFSAERLKGVDSTLKIQPAKLEDSAVYLCASSLLRTGGKDTEAFFGQGTRLTVV.

The chain joins TRBV4-3 to TRBJ2-4, with 7 bases identical to TRBD1. The CDR3 length is 13 residues. Germline-derived CDR1 and CDR2 are LGHNA and YSLEER. The J segment lost 7 bases and the V segment lost 0 bases, leaving 0 bases of the junction unmatched. The CDR3 DNA sequence: TGCGCCAGCAGCCAAGACAGGGGGAACATTCAGTACTTC. Amino acid sequence: CASSQDRGNIQYF.

The rearrangement joins TRBV11-2 to TRBJ2-6; a possible D gene is TRBD1 (5 bases). Germline-derived CDR1 and CDR2 are SGHAT and FQNNGV. The length of the CDR3 is 19 residues. The V end lost 1 base, the J end lost 0 bases, and 16 bases lay between the germline ends. DNA for the CDR3: TGTGCCAGCAGCTTAGTCCAAAGACAGACCTTCTCTGGGGCCAACGTCCTGACTTTC. This translates into CASSLVQRQTFSGANVLTF.

The chain is built from TRBV27 and TRBJ1-2; no firm D call. V gave up 2 bases and J gave up 2 bases, with 6 bases separating them. The CDR3 contains 13 residues. Germline V CDR1 and CDR2: MNHEY, SMNVEV (reference sequence). The CDR3 reads CASSLTANYGYTF. In nucleotides, the CDR3 is TGTGCCAGCAGTTTAACAGCAAACTATGGCTACACCTTC.

The CDR3 region is CASSSGVWSADTQYF. The CDR3 region has the DNA TGTGCCAGCAGCTCCGGAGTCTGGTCGGCGGATACGCAGTATTTT. The chain combines TRBV7-2 with TRBJ2-3; unclear D gene. The V gene lost 4 bases and the J gene lost 6 bases, with 17 bases spanning the gap. This CDR3 is built from 15 residues. Germline V lookup: CDR1 SGHTA, CDR2 FQGNSA.

The sample holds a few counts of this clone. The chain recombines TRBV2 with TRBJ1-3, with D possibly TRBD1 on 5 matching bases. CDR1 is SNHLY and CDR2 is FYNNEI in the germline V gene. The length of the CDR3 is 14 residues. The V end lost 2 bases, the J end lost 2 bases, and 7 bases lay between the germline ends. The CDR3, as DNA: TGTGCCAGCAGTGAACCCAGGGCTGGAAACACCATATATTTT. It yields the protein CASSEPRAGNTIYF.

The genes are TRBV5-1 and TRBJ1-4, with D perhaps TRBD1 (5 bases). The CDR3 runs 14 residues. The V and J ends lost 7 bases and 7 bases respectively, with 17 bases between them. Germline loops: CDR1 SGHRS, CDR2 YFSETQ. The CDR3 bases are TGCGCCAGCGCGCGGTGGGGGGAAACTGAAAAACTGTTTTTT. Its protein is CASARWGETEKLFF.

The chain is built from TRBV7-6 and TRBJ1-2; 8 bases are shared with TRBD1. Germline V gives CDR1 SGHVS, CDR2 FNYEAQ. The V and J ends lost 5 bases and 4 bases, in that order; junction bases with no gene match: 6. This CDR3 has 14 amino acids. The DNA of the CDR3 is TGTGCCAGCAGCCCAATGCAGGGGGCCTATGGCTACACCTTC. Protein: CASSPMQGAYGYTF.

The chain combines TRBV5-8 with TRBJ2-5, with D tentatively TRBD2 (5 bases). Germline CDR1 and CDR2: SGHTS and YDEGEE. The CDR3 sequence is 16 residues long. V was cut by 5 bases and J by 4 bases, with 21 bases left in between. As DNA, the CDR3 is TGTGCCAGCAGTACGGCGGGTCGGGGAGTACGAGAGACCCAGTACTTC. This sequence encodes CASSTAGRGVRETQYF.

This chain uses TRBV24-1 with TRBJ2-2; 10 bases align to TRBD2. The CDR3 has 16 residues. Germline loops: CDR1 KGHDR, CDR2 SFDVKD. With 8 bases clipped from V and 3 bases from J, the junction kept 8 bases outside the gene matches. CDR3 in DNA: TGTGCCACCAAGTTTAGCGGGGGGCTATACACCGGGGAGCTGTTTTTT. It encodes CATKFSGGLYTGELFF.

The gene calls are TRBV28 and TRBJ2-7; 8 positions agree with TRBD2. The CDR3 loop spans 14 amino acids. CDR1 and CDR2 from the germline V gene are MDHEN and SYDVKM. Unmatched junction bases numbered 3, after V lost 4 bases and J lost 1 base. CDR3 amino acids: CASSYGGASYEQYV. CDR3 bases: TGTGCCAGCAGTTACGGGGGGGCGTCCTACGAGCAGTACGTC.

The V and J genes are TRBV7-2 and TRBJ2-1; no firm D call. Trimming took 2 bases from V and 5 from J, leaving 10 bases between them. CDR3 length: 14 amino acids. Germline CDR1 and CDR2: SGHTA and FQGNSA. CDR3 nucleotides: TGTGCCAGCAGCTTAATTTTCGGTAACAATGAGCAGTTCTTC. Protein sequence: CASSLIFGNNEQFF. The full variable domain, its missing parts supplied by reference TRBV7-2 and TRBJ2-1, is GAGVSQSPSNKVTEKGKDVELRCDPISGHTALYWYRQSLGQGLEFLIYFQGNSAPDKSGLPSDRFSAERTGGSVSTLTIQRTQQEDSAVYLCASSLIFGNNEQFFGPGTRLTVL.

The rearrangement uses TRBV11-2 and TRBJ2-7; a weak D match, TRBD2 (5 bases). Per the germline V gene, CDR1 is SGHAT and CDR2 is FQNNGV. Trimming pared 3 bases from V and 9 bases from J, leaving 18 bases between. The CDR3 has 14 amino acids. CDR3 coding DNA: TGTGCCAGCAGCTTTGAGAGGGCAGCCCGGGGGCAGTACGTC. This codes for CASSFERAARGQYV.

The J gene is TRBJ2-3, the V gene TRBV6-4; 8 nucleotides agree with TRBD2. V trimming: 4 bases; J trimming: 0 bases; junction bases outside the gene matches: 3. The CDR3 loop spans 15 amino acids. Looked up from germline, CDR1 is MRHNA and CDR2 is SNTAGT. This CDR3 reads CASSVAGTSTDTQYF. DNA of the CDR3: TGTGCCAGCAGTGTAGCGGGGACTAGCACAGATACGCAGTATTTT.

The chain employs TRBV6-5 and TRBJ1-6, with 11 bases aligning to TRBD1. Germline lookup yields CDR1 MNHEY and CDR2 SVGAGI. J was trimmed by 9 bases and V by 7 bases; bases with no gene match: 2. The CDR3 is made up of 13 amino acids. CDR3 DNA sequence: TGTGCCAGCACCGGGACAGGGGGTTCACCCCTCCACTTT. This codes for CASTGTGGSPLHF.

CDR3 sequence: CASSSGGADYGYTF. The CDR3 DNA reads as TGTGCCAGCAGCTCGGGCGGGGCAGACTATGGCTACACCTTC. The chain links TRBV5-4 to TRBJ1-2; D possibly corresponds to TRBD1 (5 bases). Trimming removed 3 bases from V and 3 bases from J, with 12 bases in between. CDR1 is SGHNT and CDR2 is YYREEE in the germline V gene (reference sequence). The CDR3 runs 14 residues.

This rearrangement joins TRBV24-1 to TRBJ1-4; 10 bases match TRBD1. The germline V gene encodes CDR1 KGHDR and CDR2 SFDVKD. With 9 bases clipped from V and 0 bases from J, the junction kept 6 bases outside the gene matches. The CDR3 extends over 16 amino acids. The CDR3, as DNA: TGTGCCACCTCACCGGGACAGGGGTCAACTAATGAAAAACTGTTTTTT. It codes for CATSPGQGSTNEKLFF.

This sequence joins TRBV4-1 and TRBJ1-4; 9 bases line up with TRBD1. V shed 1 base, J shed 8 bases, and the junction held 5 bases outside the gene matches. There are 15 residues in the CDR3. Per germline, CDR1 MGHRA and CDR2 YSYEKL. CDR3 residues: CASSQVTGGQEKLFF. The DNA of the CDR3 is TGCGCCAGCAGCCAAGTTACAGGGGGCCAAGAAAAACTGTTTTTT.

The rearrangement joins TRBV28 to TRBJ2-1; 9 nucleotides align to TRBD2. V gave up 6 bases and J gave up 2 bases; unmatched junction bases: 2. CDR1 and CDR2 (germline): MDHEN, SYDVKM. The CDR3 has 14 residues. CDR3 loop: CASRSGGTYNEQFF. The CDR3 coding sequence is TGTGCCAGCAGGAGCGGGGGGACCTACAATGAGCAGTTCTTC.

V usage is TRBV18 and J usage is TRBJ1-1; perhaps TRBD1 as D (6 bases). The CDR3 runs 14 residues. Germline V CDR1 and CDR2: KGHSH, LQKENI. V was cut by 6 bases and J by 1 base, with 12 bases left in between. The CDR3 region has the DNA TGTGCCAGCTCGGGGGACACCCGGAACACTGAAGCTTTCTTT. It yields the protein CASSGDTRNTEAFF. Full variable domain (missing parts from reference TRBV18 and TRBJ1-1): NAGVMQNPRHLVRRRGQEARLRCSPMKGHSHVYWYRQLPEEGLKFMVYLQKENIIDESGMPKERFSAEFPKEGPSILRIQQVVRGDSAAYFCASSGDTRNTEAFFGQGTRLTVV.

This CDR3 is CASSSRQGGINSPLHF. The CDR3 region has the DNA TGTGCCAGCAGTTCTCGTCAAGGAGGGATCAATTCACCCCTCCACTTT. V gene TRBV27 combines with J gene TRBJ1-6; D gene uncertain. The CDR3 consists of 16 residues. V lost 4 bases and J 7 bases, leaving 17 bases between the germline ends. The V gene's germline CDR1 is MNHEY and CDR2 SMNVEV (reference sequence).

The CDR3 nucleotides are TGTGCCAGCAGCCACGCTTCGGACGAGCAGTACTTC. Its protein is CASSHASDEQYF. The V and J genes are TRBV7-9 and TRBJ2-7, with D hard to call. The ends were cut back, 5 bases at V and 5 bases at J, with 10 bases in the middle. The CDR3 is 12 residues long. The germline gives CDR1 SEHNR, CDR2 FQNEAQ (reference sequence).

This chain uses TRBV4-1 with TRBJ1-1, with 7 bases fitting TRBD1. This CDR3 spans 13 amino acids. V was clipped by 1 base and J by 11 bases; unmatched bases: 7. Germline CDR1 and CDR2: MGHRA and YSYEKL. CDR3 sequence reads: CASSQGKGTDAFF. DNA for the CDR3: TGCGCCAGCAGCCAAGGGAAAGGGACAGACGCTTTCTTT.